What follows describes a single T cell receptor (beta chain). Its specificity is not known. The data stem from a study of regulatory T cells in long-lasting Graves disease. Documented time point: newly diagnosed GD, antithyroid drugs for less than 3 months. Making the TCR library involved RNA that had been extracted from PBMCs. To make TCR beta libraries, researchers used iRepertoire HTBI primers and Arm-PCR of CDR3 regions. Each CDR3 protein gets one entry after TCRdb re-called the multiplex PCR reads with MiXCR. This table has 350,000 to 500,000 distinct CDR3 sequences, about 15% appearing once. The CDR3 consists of 14 residues. V lost 0 bases to trimming and J lost 5 bases, with 13 bases between them. Looked up from germline, CDR1 is DFQATT and CDR2 is SNEGSKA (reference sequence). Findings and limits, study-wide: The study examined only peripheral blood, not thyroid tissue. Gene preferences differed: TRBV28, TRBJ1-2, TRBJ2-5 in persistent cases.

The same data also contributed to another study, on T cells in Graves' hyperthyroidism and ophthalmopathy. In that study: Hyperthyroidism of Graves' type that showed no ophthalmopathy progression within 18 months was stable. First-round RT-PCR with HTBI primers amplified the TCR CDR3 region.

The chain is built from TRBV20-1 and TRBJ2-5, with D perhaps matching TRBD1 (6 bases). The source is a woman in her 50s with Graves disease. Sequenced material: peripheral blood mononuclear cells (PBMCs), taken at new diagnosis, from a patient treated with antithyroid drugs. The CDR3, as DNA: TGCAGTGCTAGAGATTACCTTAGGGGGGAGACCCAGTACTTC. Residues: CSARDYLRGETQYF.